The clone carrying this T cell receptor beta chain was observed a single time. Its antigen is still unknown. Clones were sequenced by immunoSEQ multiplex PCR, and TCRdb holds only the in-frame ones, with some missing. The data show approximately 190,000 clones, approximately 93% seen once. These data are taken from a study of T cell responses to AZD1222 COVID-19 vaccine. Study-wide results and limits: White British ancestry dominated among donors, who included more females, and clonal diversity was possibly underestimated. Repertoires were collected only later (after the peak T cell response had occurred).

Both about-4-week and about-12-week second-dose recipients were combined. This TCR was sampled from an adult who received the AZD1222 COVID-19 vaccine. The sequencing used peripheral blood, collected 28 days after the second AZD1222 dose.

The CDR3 DNA is TGTGCCAGCAGCTTAGATCAGGGTTCGTGGGACAGGACCCCCGGAAACACCATATATTTT. Its protein is CASSLDQGSWDRTPGNTIYF. V usage is TRBV11-2 and J usage is TRBJ1-3; TRBD1 aligns across 8 bases. This CDR3 spans 20 amino acids. The ends lost 0 bases at V and 4 bases at J; junction bases unmatched: 17. CDR1 is SGHAT and CDR2 is FQNNGV in the germline V gene.